This T cell receptor (beta chain) derives from a study of blood T cell repertoires in COVID-19. Study at large: Samples taken during acute and convalescent COVID-19 were collected in the United States, Italy and Spain. Nucleic acid was either cDNA or gDNA, and it came from T cells, B-cell-depleted T cells, or PBMCs.

Trimming removed 6 bases at V and 3 bases at J, with 14 bases between. In germline, CDR1 is MDHEN, CDR2 SYDVKM. This CDR3 has 14 amino acids. Original methodology: Nucleated cell number was recorded as an estimate derived from reference gene primer amplification. Here immunoSEQ multiplex PCR was the method, and the copy in TCRdb shows in-frame clones only, minus some. That table supplies the V and J calls and clone size; D and trimming were determined from the DNA. The repertoire holds about 100,000 clones, approximately 92% seen once, with 5.7% in the top ten. The receptor was derived from a man in his fifties with active COVID-19. The gene calls are TRBV28 and TRBJ1-1; D is perhaps TRBD1 (5 bases). The specimen sequenced was peripheral blood. The CDR3 loop is CASRLGGWDTEAFF. CDR3 bases: TGTGCCAGCAGGTTGGGGGGGTGGGACACTGAAGCTTTCTTT. The full variable domain, with the rest looked up from reference TRBV28 and TRBJ1-1, is DVKVTQSSRYLVKRTGEKVFLECVQDMDHENMFWYRQDPGLGLRLIYFSYDVKMKEKGDIPEGYSVSREKKERFSLILESASTNQTSMYLCASRLGGWDTEAFFGQGTRLTVV.